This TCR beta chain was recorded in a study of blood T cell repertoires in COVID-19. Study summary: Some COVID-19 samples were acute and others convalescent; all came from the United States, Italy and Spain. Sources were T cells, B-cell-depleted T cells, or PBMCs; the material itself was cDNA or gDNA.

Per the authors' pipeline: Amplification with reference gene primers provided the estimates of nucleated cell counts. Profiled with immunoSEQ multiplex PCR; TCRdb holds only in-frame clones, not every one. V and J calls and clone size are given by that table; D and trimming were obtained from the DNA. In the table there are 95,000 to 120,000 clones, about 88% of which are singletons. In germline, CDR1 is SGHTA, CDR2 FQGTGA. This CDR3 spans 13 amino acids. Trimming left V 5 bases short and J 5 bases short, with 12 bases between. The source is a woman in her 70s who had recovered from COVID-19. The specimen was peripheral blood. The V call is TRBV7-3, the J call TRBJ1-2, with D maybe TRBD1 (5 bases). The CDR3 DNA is TGTGCCAGCAGCCCTTCACGGGGGTATGGCTACACCTTC. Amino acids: CASSPSRGYGYTF.